This TCR beta chain came from a study of T-cell memory formation after mild COVID-19. A 5'RACE reaction primed in the constant segment made cDNA libraries of TCR alpha and TCR beta, and these carried sample barcodes and UMIs. TCRdb itself ran the 5' RACE reads through MiXCR, one entry per CDR3 protein. The repertoire holds 150,000 or so distinct CDR3 sequences, roughly 11% seen once, with roughly 3.8% in the top ten. About this clonotype itself: The antigen remains unidentified.

Study conclusions and caveats: Among clones contracting day 15 to 85, CD4/CD8 was balanced, whereas later expanders leaned CD4+. CD8+ contracting clones occupied EMRA, while CD4+ ones occupied mainly CM and EM. There were some responding clones in pre-infection memory, which suggested that cross-reactive memory had joined.

V was shortened by 1 base and J by 8 bases, with 5 bases between the two germline ends. Germline V gene lookup returns CDR1 MGHDK and CDR2 SYGVNS. The CDR3 loop spans 11 amino acids. The genes are TRBV25-1 and TRBJ1-2, with D uncertain. The sequence came from a man younger than 35 who had mild COVID-19 (a few samples of this study predate the infection). Cell type and time point are not known. Sample: PBMCs or a T cell subset sorted from them (not recorded which). CDR3 nucleotides: TGTGCCAGCAGTGAATTCTGGGGCTACACCTTC. Translating it yields CASSEFWGYTF.